These 30 T cell receptor beta chains came from one sample sequenced in a study of T cells in Graves' hyperthyroidism and ophthalmopathy. Authors of the study amplified TCR beta CDR3 regions from RNA transcripts. Carried out on the TCR CDR3, a first-round RT-PCR used the HTBI primer set. TCRdb analysed the multiplex PCR reads with MiXCR anew, one entry per CDR3 protein. This sample yields more than 300,000 distinct CDR3 sequences, of which about 18% are seen a single time; 40% belongs to the top ten. What was sequenced was blood. The source of these receptors is a man younger than 35 with Graves' ophthalmopathy.

This chain uses TRBV12-3 or TRBV12-4 with TRBJ2-1; no definite D call. Trimming removed 7 bases from V and 9 bases from J, with 13 bases in between. The CDR3 totals 12 residues. Here the CDR3 reads CASTLRVSEQFF. Here the CDR3 DNA reads TGTGCCAGCACCCTGCGTGTAAGTGAGCAGTTCTTC.

In this sample, this clonotype turned up many times. The V call is TRBV7-9, the J call TRBJ2-5; 9 nucleotides match TRBD2. Germline CDR1 reads SEHNR; CDR2 reads FQNEAQ (reference sequence). The CDR3 length is 16 residues. With 5 bases clipped from V and 2 bases from J, the junction kept 9 bases outside the gene matches. CDR3 sequence (DNA): TGTGCCAGCAGCCCGGGGGGTAGCGGGGGACAAGAGACCCAGTACTTC. Translated, it gives CASSPGGSGGQETQYF.

This clonotype was found a few times. This chain joins TRBV5-1 and TRBJ2-1; D is ambiguous. The CDR3 runs 16 residues. V lost 4 bases to trimming and J lost 0 bases, with 14 bases between them. From germline, CDR1 is SGHRS and CDR2 YFSETQ. CDR3 bases: TGCGCCAGCAGCCATAGGACGGAAATCTCCTACAATGAGCAGTTCTTC. Residues: CASSHRTEISYNEQFF.

A few counts support this clonotype. The V call is TRBV12-3 or TRBV12-4, the J call TRBJ2-5, with a possible D match to TRBD1 (5 bases). The CDR3 is made up of 14 amino acids. With 2 bases removed from V and 2 bases from J, the gap between germline ends came to 9 bases. The CDR3, as DNA: TGTGCCAGCAGTTTACGTTACAGGCAAGAGACCCAGTACTTC. It yields the protein CASSLRYRQETQYF.

The gene calls are TRBV6-1 and TRBJ1-4; 7 bases are shared with TRBD1. There are 16 residues in the CDR3. Germline assignment: CDR1 MNHNS and CDR2 SASEGT. The V and J ends lost 2 bases and 6 bases, in that order; junction bases with no gene match: 9. The CDR3 DNA is TGTGCCAGCAGTGAAATCCCTGGCCAGGGGGATGAAAAACTGTTTTTT. It translates to CASSEIPGQGDEKLFF.

The V gene is TRBV3-1, the J gene TRBJ1-2; TRBD1 agrees at 9 bases. The junction had 7 bases not matched to a gene; V was cut back by 4 bases and J by 7 bases. The CDR3 spans 14 residues. Per germline, CDR1 LGHDT and CDR2 YNNKEL (reference sequence). The CDR3: CASSPRDRAGGYTF. The CDR3 DNA reads as TGTGCCAGCAGCCCTCGGGACAGGGCGGGTGGCTACACCTTC.

This rearrangement joins TRBV5-6 to TRBJ1-2; 7 bases line up with TRBD1. The CDR3 spans 16 residues. With 5 bases clipped from V and 1 base from J, the junction kept 11 bases outside the gene matches. Germline lookup yields CDR1 SGHDT and CDR2 YYEEEE. CDR3 bases: TGTGCCAGCAGGGGAGAGACAGGGAAGATTAACTATGGCTACACCTTC. This translates into CASRGETGKINYGYTF.

Many counts were recorded for this clonotype. This rearrangement joins TRBV2 to TRBJ1-4, with TRBD1 matching 9 bases. The germline CDR1 and CDR2 sequences are SNHLY and FYNNEI. The trim removed 5 bases at V and 4 bases at J, leaving 5 bases unmatched. This CDR3 spans 15 amino acids. The CDR3 DNA reads as TGTGCCAGCAGTCTACAGGGGGCTGTTAATGAAAAACTGTTTTTT. This translates into CASSLQGAVNEKLFF.

This clonotype has a handful of counts. The chain carries TRBV5-1 and TRBJ1-2, with a weak D call TRBD1 (6 bases). Trimming removed 4 bases from V and 6 bases from J, with 13 bases in between. Germline loops: CDR1 SGHRS, CDR2 YFSETQ. The CDR3 length is 13 residues. In nucleotides, the CDR3 is TGCGCCAGCAGCGAGGGACAATTAGATGGCTACACCTTC. Translated, it gives CASSEGQLDGYTF.

This clonotype was observed at least ten times. This sequence joins TRBV6-1 and TRBJ2-5, with 7 nucleotides matching TRBD1. Germline lookup yields CDR1 MNHNS and CDR2 SASEGT. Trimming removed 5 bases from V and 5 bases from J; junction bases left unmatched: 5. This CDR3 comprises 13 residues. DNA of the CDR3: TGTGCCAGCAGTTCGACAGGGATGGAGACCCAGTACTTC. It codes for CASSSTGMETQYF.

In its sample, this clonotype was seen once. The chain combines TRBV5-1 with TRBJ1-2, with TRBD1 matching over 8 bases. J was trimmed by 3 bases and V by 0 bases; bases with no gene match: 4. This CDR3 contains 15 residues. CDR1 is SGHRS, CDR2 YFSETQ, per germline. The CDR3 loop reads CASSLASTGDYGYTF. CDR3 DNA: TGCGCCAGCAGCTTGGCCTCGACAGGGGACTATGGCTACACCTTC.

This clonotype came up many times. The rearrangement uses TRBV3-1 and TRBJ1-1; D unclear. V lost 0 bases and J 3 bases, leaving 5 bases between the germline ends. The CDR3 is made up of 13 amino acids. Germline values: CDR1 LGHDT, CDR2 YNNKEL (reference sequence). CDR3 DNA sequence: TGTGCCAGCAGCCAAGATCTGGACACTGAAGCTTTCTTT. It codes for CASSQDLDTEAFF.

This clonotype was detected only a few times. The CDR3 spells CASSTGHRRPGVFEKLFF. CDR3 coding DNA: TGCGCCAGCAGCACCGGCCACAGGCGGCCGGGTGTTTTTGAAAAACTGTTTTTT. The chain couples TRBV10-2 to TRBJ1-4; D may be TRBD1 (5 bases). Germline V gene lookup returns CDR1 WSHSY and CDR2 SAAADI. V was clipped by 6 bases and J by 7 bases, with 27 bases between them. The CDR3 is made up of 18 amino acids.

The chain has TRBV30 and TRBJ1-1; D is unresolved. V was cut by 0 bases and J by 9 bases, with 14 bases left in between. The germline V gene encodes CDR1 GTSNPN and CDR2 SVGIG (reference sequence). The CDR3 runs to 13 residues. The CDR3 sequence is CAWSVYTTRKAFF. CDR3 nucleotides: TGTGCCTGGAGTGTCTATACGACCAGGAAAGCTTTCTTT. Full variable domain (outside the CDR3, taken from reference TRBV30 and TRBJ1-1): SQTIHQWPATLVQPVGSPLSLECTVEGTSNPNLYWYRQAAGRGLQLLFYSVGIGQISSEVPQNLSASRPQDRQFILSSKKLLLSDSGFYLCAWSVYTTRKAFFGQGTRLTVV.

Ten or more counts support this clonotype. The chain uses TRBV6-1 and TRBJ2-1, with D uncertain. Trimming pared 0 bases from V and 6 bases from J, leaving 12 bases between. Germline CDR1 and CDR2: MNHNS and SASEGT. There are 15 residues in the CDR3. CDR3: CASSEAGLQGNEQFF. The DNA of the CDR3 is TGTGCCAGCAGTGAAGCGGGATTACAAGGCAATGAGCAGTTCTTC.

V and J are TRBV7-9 and TRBJ2-6; D remains ambiguous. V lost 2 bases and J lost 0, with 5 bases in between. CDR3 length: 15 residues. The germline CDR1 and CDR2 sequences are SEHNR and FQNEAQ (reference sequence). The CDR3: CASSLSPSGANVLTF. The CDR3 DNA follows: TGTGCCAGCAGCTTATCTCCCTCTGGGGCCAACGTCCTGACTTTC.

This clonotype was counted at least ten times. This sequence joins TRBV11-2 and TRBJ1-1; D unclear. Germline V gene lookup returns CDR1 SGHAT and CDR2 FQNNGV. V was shortened by 1 base and J by 3 bases, with 12 bases between the two germline ends. This CDR3 spans 15 amino acids. The CDR3 DNA follows: TGTGCCAGCAGCTTAGGTGGGGAACCTTACACTGAAGCTTTCTTT. The encoded protein is CASSLGGEPYTEAFF.

There are many counts of this clonotype. The chain links TRBV10-3 to TRBJ2-7, with D possibly called TRBD1 or TRBD2 (5 bases each). Per the germline V gene, CDR1 is ENHRY and CDR2 is SYGVKD. The ends were cut back, 4 bases at V and 0 bases at J, with 16 bases in the middle. The CDR3 has 16 amino acids. This CDR3 is CAISATWDLISYEQYF. CDR3 in DNA: TGTGCCATCAGTGCCACATGGGACCTTATCTCCTACGAGCAGTACTTC.

This clonotype was found many times. The V call is TRBV11-2, the J call TRBJ1-4; D is unresolved. The CDR3 spans 20 residues. The V and J ends lost 3 bases and 4 bases respectively, with 27 bases between them. Germline loops: CDR1 SGHAT, CDR2 FQNNGV. The CDR3 region is CASSFAVRQPAYYFNEKLFF. As DNA, the CDR3 is TGTGCCAGCAGCTTCGCTGTACGCCAGCCCGCGTACTATTTTAATGAAAAACTGTTTTTT.

CDR3 DNA sequence: TGCAGTGCCTGGGCCATTGGGCCCAGAGATACGCAGTATTTT. This gives the protein CSAWAIGPRDTQYF. The J gene is TRBJ2-3, the V gene TRBV20-1; the D is unclear. Looked up from germline, CDR1 is DFQATT and CDR2 is SNEGSKA (reference sequence). The length of the CDR3 is 14 residues. The V end lost 6 bases, the J end lost 5 bases, and 18 bases lay between the germline ends.

Ten or more counts support this clonotype. Here the CDR3 reads CASSLVGGHYGYTF. The CDR3 nucleotides read TGTGCCAGCAGCTTAGTCGGCGGTCACTATGGCTACACCTTC. The chain joins TRBV7-2 to TRBJ1-2; D is unclear. Germline-derived CDR1 and CDR2 are SGHTA and FQGNSA. Trimming pared 1 base from V and 3 bases from J, leaving 9 bases between. The CDR3 runs to 14 residues.

This clonotype came up many times. The V call is TRBV28, the J call TRBJ2-7; D is ambiguous. Trimming shortened V by 2 bases and J by 2 bases, and 7 bases separated the two germline ends. The germline V gene encodes CDR1 MDHEN and CDR2 SYDVKM. The CDR3 spans 13 residues. CDR3 nucleotides: TGTGCCAGCAGTTTAGAGGAGCCCTACGAGCAGTACTTC. It is translated as CASSLEEPYEQYF. The variable domain in full, completed from reference TRBV28 and TRBJ2-7, reads DVKVTQSSRYLVKRTGEKVFLECVQDMDHENMFWYRQDPGLGLRLIYFSYDVKMKEKGDIPEGYSVSREKKERFSLILESASTNQTSMYLCASSLEEPYEQYFGPGTRLTVT.

V usage is TRBV9 and J usage is TRBJ2-2, with D possibly matching TRBD1 (5 bases). Between the trimmed V and J ends, which lost 2 bases and 8 bases, there was a span of 16 bases. The CDR3 consists of 15 residues. Looked up from germline, CDR1 is SGDLS and CDR2 is YYNGEE. The CDR3 loop is CASSVYGAETGELFF. Written as DNA, the CDR3 is TGTGCCAGCAGCGTCTATGGGGCTGAGACGGGGGAGCTGTTTTTT.

This clonotype was seen only a few times. This chain uses TRBV27 with TRBJ1-1; no reliable D call. Trimming removed 1 base from V and 1 base from J, with 7 bases in between. From germline, CDR1 is MNHEY and CDR2 SMNVEV (reference sequence). The CDR3 contains 14 residues. In DNA form, the CDR3 reads TGTGCCAGCAGTTTATGGAGAGAGAACACTGAAGCTTTCTTT. It encodes CASSLWRENTEAFF.

This clonotype showed up many times. The chain links TRBV3-1 to TRBJ2-5; D is possibly TRBD1 (7 bases). Germline-derived CDR1 and CDR2 are LGHDT and YNNKEL (reference sequence). There are 14 residues in the CDR3. With 4 bases removed from V and 3 bases from J, the gap between germline ends came to 12 bases. CDR3 sequence reads: CASSRTGLKETQYF. The CDR3 region has the DNA TGTGCCAGCAGCCGGACAGGACTAAAAGAGACCCAGTACTTC.

The chain employs TRBV9 and TRBJ2-3; 12 nucleotides match TRBD2. Germline trimming cut 0 bases from V and 1 base from J; bases unmatched to any gene: 6. CDR1 and CDR2 (germline): SGDLS, YYNGEE. The CDR3 length is 18 residues. CDR3 sequence: CASSVGTSGVRGTDTQYF. Here the CDR3 DNA reads TGTGCCAGCAGCGTAGGGACTAGCGGGGTCCGGGGCACAGATACGCAGTATTTT.

This clonotype has just a few counts. The gene calls are TRBV6-1 and TRBJ2-1; D could derive from TRBD1 or TRBD2 (6 bases each). CDR3 length: 13 amino acids. Per germline, CDR1 MNHNS and CDR2 SASEGT. V shed 4 bases and J shed 10 bases, with 14 bases lying between them. Written as DNA, the CDR3 is TGTGCCAGCAGTGGCTGGGGGCGGGAAGAGCAGTTCTTC. Translated, it gives CASSGWGREEQFF.

About this clonotype: A much larger clone sits a single nucleotide away, making a read error possible. V is TRBV6-1 and J is TRBJ2-3; 9 nucleotides line up with TRBD1. Per germline, CDR1 MNHNS and CDR2 SASEGT. The CDR3 runs 15 residues. The CDR3 loop is CASSEQGQGTDMQYF. CDR3 nucleotides: TGTGCCAGCAGTGAACAGGGACAGGGCACAGATATGCAGTATTTT.

This clonotype occurred many times. The chain is built from TRBV11-2 and TRBJ2-2; possible D gene TRBD1, 6 bases. The CDR3 has 16 residues. Germline CDR1 reads SGHAT; CDR2 reads FQNNGV. V lost 4 bases to trimming and J lost 4 bases, with 16 bases between them. CDR3 sequence reads: CASSSWGRGGTGELFF. CDR3 DNA: TGTGCCAGCAGCTCCTGGGGGCGCGGTGGCACCGGGGAGCTGTTTTTT.

At least ten counts were recorded for this clonotype. The chain couples TRBV18 to TRBJ1-1; D possibly corresponds to TRBD1 (5 bases). Germline CDR1 and CDR2: KGHSH and LQKENI. Trimming left V 6 bases short and J 2 bases short, with 13 bases between. The CDR3 spans 14 residues. The CDR3 spells CASSRAGGNTEAFF. The CDR3 DNA is TGTGCCAGCTCTCGTGCCGGGGGTAACACTGAAGCTTTCTTT.